This T cell receptor (beta chain) emerged from a study of identical twins. Overall study results and limits: Fewer insertions characterized abundant cord blood beta clonotypes, whereas memory repertoires showed none. The authors noted that invariant MAIT and iNKT cells could partly confound zero-insertion analyses.

As for this clonotype: What it binds is unknown.

A universal primer site was created by template switching, with the cDNA bearing unique molecular identifiers. TCRdb reprocessed the 5' RACE reads via MiXCR and lists one record per CDR3 protein. The sample holds about 200,000 distinct CDR3 sequences, around a sixth seen once. Germline CDR1 LGHNA, CDR2 YSLEER. The CDR3 is made up of 15 amino acids. V was trimmed by 0 bases and J by 1 base, leaving 7 bases between them. The same data also went into a second study, on T cells expressing NK-cell markers.

This sequence was found in a woman aged 18 to 35 in good health. The V call is TRBV4-3, the J call TRBJ2-4, with D perhaps TRBD2 (5 bases). Specimen: CD8+ T cells sorted from blood. The CDR3 protein is CASSQDSGAKNIQYF. The CDR3 DNA follows: TGCGCCAGCAGCCAAGATTCGGGGGCCAAAAACATTCAGTACTTC.